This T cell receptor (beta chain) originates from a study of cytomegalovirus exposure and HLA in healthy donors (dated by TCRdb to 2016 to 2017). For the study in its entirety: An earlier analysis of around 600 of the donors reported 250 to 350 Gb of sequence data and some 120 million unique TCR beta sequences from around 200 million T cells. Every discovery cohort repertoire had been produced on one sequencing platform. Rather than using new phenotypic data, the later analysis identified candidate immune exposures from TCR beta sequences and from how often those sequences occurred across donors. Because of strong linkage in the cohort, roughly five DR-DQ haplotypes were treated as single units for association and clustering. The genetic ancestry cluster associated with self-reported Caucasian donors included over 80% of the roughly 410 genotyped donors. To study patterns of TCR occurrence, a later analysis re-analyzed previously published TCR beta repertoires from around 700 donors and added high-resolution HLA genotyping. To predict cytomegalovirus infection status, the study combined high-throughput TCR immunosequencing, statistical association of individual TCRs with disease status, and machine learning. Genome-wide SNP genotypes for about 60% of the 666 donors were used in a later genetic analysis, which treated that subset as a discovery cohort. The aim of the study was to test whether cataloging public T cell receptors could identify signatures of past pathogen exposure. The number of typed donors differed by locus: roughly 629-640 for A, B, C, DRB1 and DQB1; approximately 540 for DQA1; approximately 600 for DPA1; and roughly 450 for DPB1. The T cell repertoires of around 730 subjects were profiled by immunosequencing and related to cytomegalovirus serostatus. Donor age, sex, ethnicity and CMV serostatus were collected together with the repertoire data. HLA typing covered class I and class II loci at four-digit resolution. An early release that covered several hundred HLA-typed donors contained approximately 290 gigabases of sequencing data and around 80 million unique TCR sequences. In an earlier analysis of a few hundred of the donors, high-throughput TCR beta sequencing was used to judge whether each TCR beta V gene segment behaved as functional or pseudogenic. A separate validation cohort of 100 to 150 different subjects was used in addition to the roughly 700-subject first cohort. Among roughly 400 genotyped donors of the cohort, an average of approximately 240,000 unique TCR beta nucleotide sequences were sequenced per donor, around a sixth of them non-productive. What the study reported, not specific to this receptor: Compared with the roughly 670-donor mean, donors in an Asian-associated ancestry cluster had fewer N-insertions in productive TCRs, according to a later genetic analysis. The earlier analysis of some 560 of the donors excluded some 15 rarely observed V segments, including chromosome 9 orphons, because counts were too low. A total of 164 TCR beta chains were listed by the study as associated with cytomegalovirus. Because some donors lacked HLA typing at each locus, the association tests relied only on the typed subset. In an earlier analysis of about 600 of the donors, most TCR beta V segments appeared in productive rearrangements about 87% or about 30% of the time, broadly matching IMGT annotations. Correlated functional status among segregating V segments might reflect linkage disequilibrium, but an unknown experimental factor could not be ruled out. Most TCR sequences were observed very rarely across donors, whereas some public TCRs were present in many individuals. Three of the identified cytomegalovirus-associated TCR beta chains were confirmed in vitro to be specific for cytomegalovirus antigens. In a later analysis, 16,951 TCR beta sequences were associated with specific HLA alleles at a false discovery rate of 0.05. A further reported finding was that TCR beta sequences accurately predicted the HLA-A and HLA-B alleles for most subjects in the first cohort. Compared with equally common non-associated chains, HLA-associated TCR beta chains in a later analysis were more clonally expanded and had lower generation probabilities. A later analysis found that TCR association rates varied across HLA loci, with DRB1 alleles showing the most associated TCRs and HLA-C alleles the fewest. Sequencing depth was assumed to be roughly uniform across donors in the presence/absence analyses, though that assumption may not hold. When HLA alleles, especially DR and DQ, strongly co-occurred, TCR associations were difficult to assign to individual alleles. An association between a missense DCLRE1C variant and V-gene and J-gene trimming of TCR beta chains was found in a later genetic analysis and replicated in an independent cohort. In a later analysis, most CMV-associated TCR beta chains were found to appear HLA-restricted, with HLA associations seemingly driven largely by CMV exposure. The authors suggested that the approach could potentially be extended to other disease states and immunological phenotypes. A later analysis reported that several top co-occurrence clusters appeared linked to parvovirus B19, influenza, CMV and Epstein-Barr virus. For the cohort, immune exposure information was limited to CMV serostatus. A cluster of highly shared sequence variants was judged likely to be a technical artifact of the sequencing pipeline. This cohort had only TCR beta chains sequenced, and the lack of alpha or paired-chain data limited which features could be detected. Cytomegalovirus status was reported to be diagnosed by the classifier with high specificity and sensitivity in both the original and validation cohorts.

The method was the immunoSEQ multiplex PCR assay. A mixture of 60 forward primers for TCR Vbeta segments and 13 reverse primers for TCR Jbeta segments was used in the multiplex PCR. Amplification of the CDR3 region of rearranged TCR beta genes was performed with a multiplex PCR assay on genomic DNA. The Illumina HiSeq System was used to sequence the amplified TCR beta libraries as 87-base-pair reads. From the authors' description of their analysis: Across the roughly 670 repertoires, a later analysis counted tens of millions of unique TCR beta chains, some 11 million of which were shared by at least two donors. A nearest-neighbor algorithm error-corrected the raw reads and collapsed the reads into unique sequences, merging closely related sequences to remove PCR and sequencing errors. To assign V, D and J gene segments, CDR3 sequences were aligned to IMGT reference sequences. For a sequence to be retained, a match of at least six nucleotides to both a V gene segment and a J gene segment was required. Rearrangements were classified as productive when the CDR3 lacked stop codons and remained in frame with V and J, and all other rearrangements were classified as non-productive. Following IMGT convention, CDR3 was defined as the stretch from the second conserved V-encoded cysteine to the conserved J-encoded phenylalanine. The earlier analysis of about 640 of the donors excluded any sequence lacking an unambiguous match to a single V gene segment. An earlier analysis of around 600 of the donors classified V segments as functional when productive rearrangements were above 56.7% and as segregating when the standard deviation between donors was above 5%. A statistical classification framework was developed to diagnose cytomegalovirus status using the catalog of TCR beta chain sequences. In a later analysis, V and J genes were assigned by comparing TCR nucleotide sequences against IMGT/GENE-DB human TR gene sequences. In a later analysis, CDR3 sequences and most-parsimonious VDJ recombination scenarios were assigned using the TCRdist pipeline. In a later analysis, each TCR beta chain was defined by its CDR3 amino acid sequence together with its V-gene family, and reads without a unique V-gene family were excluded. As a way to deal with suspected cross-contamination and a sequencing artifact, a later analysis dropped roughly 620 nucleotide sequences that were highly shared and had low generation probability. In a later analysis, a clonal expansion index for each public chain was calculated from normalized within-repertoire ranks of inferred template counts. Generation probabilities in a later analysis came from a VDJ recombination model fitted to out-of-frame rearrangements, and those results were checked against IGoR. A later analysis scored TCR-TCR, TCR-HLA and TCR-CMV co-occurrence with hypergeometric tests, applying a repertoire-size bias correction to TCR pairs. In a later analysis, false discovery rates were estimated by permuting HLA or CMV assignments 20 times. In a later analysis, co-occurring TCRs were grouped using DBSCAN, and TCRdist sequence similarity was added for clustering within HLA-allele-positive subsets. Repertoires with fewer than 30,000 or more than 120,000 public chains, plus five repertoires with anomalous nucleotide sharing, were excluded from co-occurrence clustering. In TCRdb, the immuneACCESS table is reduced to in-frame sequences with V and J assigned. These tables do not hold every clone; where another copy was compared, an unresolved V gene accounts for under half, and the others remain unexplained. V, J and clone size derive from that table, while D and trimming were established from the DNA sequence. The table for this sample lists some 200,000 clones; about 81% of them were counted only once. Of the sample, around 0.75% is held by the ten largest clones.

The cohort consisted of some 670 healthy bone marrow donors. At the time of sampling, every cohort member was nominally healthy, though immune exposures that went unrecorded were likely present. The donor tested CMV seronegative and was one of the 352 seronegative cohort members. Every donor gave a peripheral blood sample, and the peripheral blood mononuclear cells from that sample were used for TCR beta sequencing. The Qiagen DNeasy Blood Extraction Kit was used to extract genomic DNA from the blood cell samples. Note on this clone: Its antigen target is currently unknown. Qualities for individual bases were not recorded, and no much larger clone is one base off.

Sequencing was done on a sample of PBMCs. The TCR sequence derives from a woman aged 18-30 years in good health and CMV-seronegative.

Read as DNA, the sequence is TGCGCCAGCAGCTTGTTAACAGGGAACAATGAGCAGTTCTTC. It encodes CASSLLTGNNEQFF. The chain employs TRBV5-1 and TRBJ2-1; tentative D gene TRBD1, with 6 bases matching. The CDR3 contains 14 residues, cysteine and phenylalanine counted. Just the 42-base CDR3 DNA is kept, in frame starting at base 1. In the germline V gene, CDR1 corresponds to SGHRS and CDR2 to YFSETQ. The V and J ends are trimmed by 1 base and 5 bases, leaving 10 bases between them.